The rows below give T cell receptor beta chains drawn from one sample of a study of PD-1 blockade in classical Hodgkin lymphoma. The protocol was immunoSEQ multiplex PCR, while the TCRdb copy is restricted to in-frame clones and leaves out a portion. The sample records tens of thousands of clones, just over 90% being singletons. The sequencing used peripheral blood mononuclear cells (PBMCs), collected before the fourth cycle of nivolumab. The receptors stem from a human donor with classical Hodgkin lymphoma. The CDR3 runs from the conserved cysteine through the conserved F or W. The order of the fields is V gene, D gene, J gene, clone size, CDR3 DNA, CDR3 protein. A D gene is named only where the DNA matches it firmly. For some rows the clone size is stated as once, few or many, or as a class when expanded; others skip it.

v_call: TRBV28; d_call: NA; j_call: TRBJ1-1; clone_size: once; cdr3_nt: TGTGCCAGCACCTACAGGGCCGGAGGTATCAGGAACACTGAAGCTTTCTTT; cdr3_aa: CASTYRAGGIRNTEAFF
v_call: TRBV6-5; d_call: NA; j_call: TRBJ2-7; clone_size: NA; cdr3_nt: TGTGCCAGCAGTTACTCGGGGGAAAATGCTCTCGAGCAGTACTTC; cdr3_aa: CASSYSGENALEQYF
v_call: TRBV4-3; d_call: TRBD2; j_call: TRBJ2-1; clone_size: NA; cdr3_nt: TGCGCCAGCAGCCCAACTAGCGGCGGTGAGCAGTTCTTC; cdr3_aa: CASSPTSGGEQFF
v_call: TRBV19; d_call: NA; j_call: TRBJ2-7; clone_size: NA; cdr3_nt: TGTGCCAGTAGTATGGCCGGGTTGGCCTACGAGCAGTACTTC; cdr3_aa: CASSMAGLAYEQYF
v_call: TRBV6-9; d_call: NA; j_call: TRBJ1-1; clone_size: NA; cdr3_nt: TGTGCCAGCGTACAGGGTCGGAACACTGAAGCTTTCTTT; cdr3_aa: CASVQGRNTEAFF
v_call: TRBV7-7; d_call: NA; j_call: TRBJ1-1; clone_size: NA; cdr3_nt: TGTGCCAGCAGCCCAGACATGAACACTGAAGCTTTCTTT; cdr3_aa: CASSPDMNTEAFF
v_call: TRBV9; d_call: TRBD1; j_call: TRBJ1-3; clone_size: NA; cdr3_nt: TGTGCCAGCAGCGTCATGGGACAGGGAGGAAACACCATATATTTT; cdr3_aa: CASSVMGQGGNTIYF
v_call: TRBV9; d_call: NA; j_call: TRBJ2-2; clone_size: NA; cdr3_nt: TGTGCCAGCAGCGTAGAAGGCTCGAACACCGGGGAGCTGTTTTTT; cdr3_aa: CASSVEGSNTGELFF
v_call: TRBV7-2; d_call: TRBD2; j_call: TRBJ2-7; clone_size: NA; cdr3_nt: TGTGCCAGCAGCTTATTTGTTAGCGGGAAATCCTACGAGCAGTACTTC; cdr3_aa: CASSLFVSGKSYEQYF
v_call: TRBV7-2; d_call: NA; j_call: TRBJ1-2; clone_size: NA; cdr3_nt: TGTGCCAGCAGCTTAGTTGAACGAGGGAACTATGGCTACACCTTC; cdr3_aa: CASSLVERGNYGYTF
v_call: TRBV5-1; d_call: NA; j_call: TRBJ2-1; clone_size: few; cdr3_nt: TGCGCCAGCAGCGGGGGCCTAGAAGGAGGTTTCAATGAGCAGTTCTTC; cdr3_aa: CASSGGLEGGFNEQFF
v_call: TRBV9; d_call: TRBD1; j_call: TRBJ2-2; clone_size: NA; cdr3_nt: TGTGCCAGCAGCCCACGGGACAGCCGGAACACCGGGGAGCTGTTTTTT; cdr3_aa: CASSPRDSRNTGELFF
v_call: TRBV6-5; d_call: NA; j_call: TRBJ1-5; clone_size: NA; cdr3_nt: TGTGCCAGCCGGGGGGGCATCAATCAGCCCCAGCATTTT; cdr3_aa: CASRGGINQPQHF
v_call: TRBV7-6; d_call: NA; j_call: TRBJ2-2; clone_size: once; cdr3_nt: TGTGCCGGCAGCCCAAACCCGACTCCGAACACCGGGGAGCTGTTTTTT; cdr3_aa: CAGSPNPTPNTGELFF
v_call: TRBV19; d_call: TRBD1; j_call: TRBJ1-1; clone_size: NA; cdr3_nt: TGTGCCAGTAGCGATACAGGGGAAACTGAAGCTTTCTTT; cdr3_aa: CASSDTGETEAFF
v_call: TRBV18; d_call: NA; j_call: TRBJ1-1; clone_size: NA; cdr3_nt: TGTGCCAGCCGTGGCCCAGGGGCTGAAGCTTTCTTT; cdr3_aa: CASRGPGAEAFF
v_call: TRBV29-1; d_call: NA; j_call: TRBJ1-1; clone_size: once; cdr3_nt: TGCAGCGTTGAAATACGGGGCTGGGGCACTGAAGCTTTCTTT; cdr3_aa: CSVEIRGWGTEAFF
v_call: TRBV7-2; d_call: NA; j_call: TRBJ1-5; clone_size: NA; cdr3_nt: TGTGCCAGCAGCTTATACAATCAGCCCCAGCATTTT; cdr3_aa: CASSLYNQPQHF
v_call: TRBV9; d_call: NA; j_call: TRBJ1-5; clone_size: NA; cdr3_nt: TGTGCCAGCAGCTCAGGGTTTAGCAATCAGCCCCAGCATTTT; cdr3_aa: CASSSGFSNQPQHF
v_call: TRBV6-4; d_call: TRBD1; j_call: TRBJ1-6; clone_size: once; cdr3_nt: TGTGCCAGCAGGTTGACAGGGAGCTCCTATAATTCACCCCTCCACTTT; cdr3_aa: CASRLTGSSYNSPLHF
v_call: TRBV7-6; d_call: TRBD1; j_call: TRBJ2-4; clone_size: once; cdr3_nt: TGTGCCAGCAGCAGGGGACAGGCGGTGGGAAACATTCAGTACTTC; cdr3_aa: CASSRGQAVGNIQYF
v_call: TRBV7-9; d_call: NA; j_call: TRBJ2-3; clone_size: NA; cdr3_nt: TGTGCCAGCAGCTTAGTCGCGCAGGGCCGGACAGATACGCAGTATTTT; cdr3_aa: CASSLVAQGRTDTQYF
v_call: TRBV19; d_call: NA; j_call: TRBJ2-1; clone_size: NA; cdr3_nt: TGTGCCAGTAGTATCCCCCTCCACAATGAGCAGTTCTTC; cdr3_aa: CASSIPLHNEQFF
v_call: TRBV5-8; d_call: TRBD1; j_call: TRBJ1-2; clone_size: few; cdr3_nt: TGTGCCAGCATCGACAGGGCAAGTAACTATGGCTACACCTTC; cdr3_aa: CASIDRASNYGYTF
v_call: TRBV30; d_call: NA; j_call: TRBJ2-1; clone_size: NA; cdr3_nt: TGTGCCTGGAGCGCCAGTTTGGATTACAATGAGCAGTTCTTC; cdr3_aa: CAWSASLDYNEQFF
v_call: TRBV6-5; d_call: NA; j_call: TRBJ2-2; clone_size: NA; cdr3_nt: TGTGCCAGTTCTCGGGCCGGGGAGCTGTTTTTT; cdr3_aa: CASSRAGELFF
v_call: TRBV6-6; d_call: NA; j_call: TRBJ2-1; clone_size: NA; cdr3_nt: TGTGCCAGCAGAATAAGAGGGGTTATTCTGGATGAGCAGTTCTTC; cdr3_aa: CASRIRGVILDEQFF
v_call: TRBV7-3; d_call: NA; j_call: TRBJ1-2; clone_size: NA; cdr3_nt: TGTGCCAGCAGCTTGGGGGGGCCCTATGGCTACACCTTC; cdr3_aa: CASSLGGPYGYTF
v_call: TRBV7-7; d_call: NA; j_call: TRBJ2-7; clone_size: NA; cdr3_nt: TGTGCCAGCAGCTTGAGATACTCCTACGAGCAGTACTTC; cdr3_aa: CASSLRYSYEQYF
v_call: TRBV18; d_call: NA; j_call: TRBJ2-7; clone_size: NA; cdr3_nt: TGTGCCAGCTCACCATCGGGCCACCAAGGTGCCGAGCAGTACTTC; cdr3_aa: CASSPSGHQGAEQYF